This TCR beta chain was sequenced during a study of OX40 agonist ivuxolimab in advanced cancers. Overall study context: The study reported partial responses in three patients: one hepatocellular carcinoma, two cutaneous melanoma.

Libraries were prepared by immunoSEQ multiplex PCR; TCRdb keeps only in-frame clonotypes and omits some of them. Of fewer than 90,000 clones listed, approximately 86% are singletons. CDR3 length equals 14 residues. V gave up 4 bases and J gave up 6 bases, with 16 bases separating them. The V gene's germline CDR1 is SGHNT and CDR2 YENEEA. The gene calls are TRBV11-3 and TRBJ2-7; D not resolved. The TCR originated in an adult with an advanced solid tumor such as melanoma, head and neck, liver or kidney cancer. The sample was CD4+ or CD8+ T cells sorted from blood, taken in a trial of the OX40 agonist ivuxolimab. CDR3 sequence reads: CASSSGNYAAEQYF. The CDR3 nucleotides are TGTGCCAGCAGCTCTGGGAACTATGCGGCCGAGCAGTACTTC.